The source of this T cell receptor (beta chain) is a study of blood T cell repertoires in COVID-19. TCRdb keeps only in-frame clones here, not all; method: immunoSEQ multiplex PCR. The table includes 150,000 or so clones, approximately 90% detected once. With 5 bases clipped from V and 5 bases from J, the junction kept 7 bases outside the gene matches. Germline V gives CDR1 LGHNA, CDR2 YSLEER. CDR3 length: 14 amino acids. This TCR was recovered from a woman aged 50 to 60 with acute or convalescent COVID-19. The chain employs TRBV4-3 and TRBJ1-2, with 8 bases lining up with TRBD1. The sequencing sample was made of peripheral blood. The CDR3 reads CASSVGQGRYGYTF. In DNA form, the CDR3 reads TGCGCCAGCAGCGTAGGACAGGGACGTTATGGCTACACCTTC.